The sample holds many counts of the clone carrying this T cell receptor (beta chain). What it binds is not known. The data were obtained in a study of glioma-infiltrating T cells. This CDR3 has 14 amino acids. Germline V gene sequence: CDR1 MNHEY, CDR2 SMNVEV (reference sequence). Deletions cut 0 bases from V and 1 base from J, with 7 bases between. Using RNA template, CDR3s of TCR alpha and beta were amplified with iRepertoire arm-PCR. One-step reverse transcription and amplification started from about 100-400 ng of tissue mRNA or PBMC total RNA. TCRdb recomputed calls from the multiplex PCR reads with MiXCR, one row per CDR3 protein. In the table there are more than 95,000 distinct CDR3 sequences, around 29% of which are singletons. Findings and limits, study-wide: Only very few CDR3 sequences appeared in both tissue and blood. Tissue-blood divergence was below expectation in non-neoplastic patients, above in gliomas.

The chain combines TRBV27 with TRBJ2-7; D uncertain. The source is a human donor with low-grade glioma or glioblastoma, undergoing nonglioma brain surgery, or in good health (not recorded which). The specimen sequenced was glioma tissue, nonneoplastic brain tissue, or PBMCs (not recorded which). This CDR3 is CASSLSRHSYEQYF. The CDR3 nucleotides read TGTGCCAGCAGTTTATCCAGACATTCCTACGAGCAGTACTTC.